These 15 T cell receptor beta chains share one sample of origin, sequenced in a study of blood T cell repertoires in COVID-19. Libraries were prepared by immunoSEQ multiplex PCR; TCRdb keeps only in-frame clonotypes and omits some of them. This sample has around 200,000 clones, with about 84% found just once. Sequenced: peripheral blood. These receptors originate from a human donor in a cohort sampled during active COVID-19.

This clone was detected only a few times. CDR3 in amino acids: CASSREGAYGYTF. CDR3 coding DNA: TGTGCCAGTAGTAGAGAGGGGGCTTATGGCTACACCTTC. The V gene is TRBV19, the J gene TRBJ1-2, with 7 bases lining up with TRBD1. The J segment lost 5 bases and the V segment lost 4 bases, leaving 4 bases of the junction unmatched. Germline V gene sequence: CDR1 LNHDA, CDR2 SQIVND (reference sequence). The length of the CDR3 is 13 residues.

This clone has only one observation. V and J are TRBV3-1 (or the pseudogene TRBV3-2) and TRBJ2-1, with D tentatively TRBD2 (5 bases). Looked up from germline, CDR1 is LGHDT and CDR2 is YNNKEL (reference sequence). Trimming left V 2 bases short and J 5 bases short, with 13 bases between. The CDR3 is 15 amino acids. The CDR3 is CASSQLADYDNEQFF. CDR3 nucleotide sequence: TGTGCCAGCAGCCAACTAGCCGATTACGACAATGAGCAGTTCTTC.

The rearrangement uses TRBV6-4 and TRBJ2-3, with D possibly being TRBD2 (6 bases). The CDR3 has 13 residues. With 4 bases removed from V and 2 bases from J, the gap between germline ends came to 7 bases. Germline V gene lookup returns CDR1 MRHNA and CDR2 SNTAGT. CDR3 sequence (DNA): TGTGCCAGCAGTGGGACTAACACAGATACGCAGTATTTT. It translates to CASSGTNTDTQYF.

The chain's CDR3 is CATKGGGSTDTQYF. CDR3 DNA: TGCGCCACCAAAGGGGGGGGAAGCACAGATACGCAGTATTTT. This chain uses TRBV4-1 with TRBJ2-3; possibly TRBD2 for D (7 bases). The V end was cut by 10 bases, the J end by 0 bases, with 14 bases between. The CDR3 loop spans 14 amino acids. Per the germline V gene, CDR1 is MGHRA and CDR2 is YSYEKL.

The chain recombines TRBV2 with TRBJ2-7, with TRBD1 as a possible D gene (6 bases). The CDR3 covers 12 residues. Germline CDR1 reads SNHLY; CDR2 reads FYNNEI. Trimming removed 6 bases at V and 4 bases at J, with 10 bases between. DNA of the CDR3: TGTGCCAGCAGCCAGGGGTTTTACGAGCAGTACTTC. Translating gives CASSQGFYEQYF.

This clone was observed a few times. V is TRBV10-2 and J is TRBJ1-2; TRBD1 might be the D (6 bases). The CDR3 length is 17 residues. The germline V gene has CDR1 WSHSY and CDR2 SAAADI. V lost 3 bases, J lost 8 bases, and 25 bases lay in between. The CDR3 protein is CASSDSTEGEVVKGYTF. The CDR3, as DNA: TGCGCCAGCAGTGACTCCACTGAGGGGGAAGTTGTAAAGGGCTACACCTTC.

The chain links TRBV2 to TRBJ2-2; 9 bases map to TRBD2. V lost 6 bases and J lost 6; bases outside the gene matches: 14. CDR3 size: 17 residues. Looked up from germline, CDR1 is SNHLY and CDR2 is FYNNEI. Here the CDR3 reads CASRDPGLAMESGELFF. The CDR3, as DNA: TGTGCCAGCAGAGACCCGGGACTAGCAATGGAATCCGGGGAGCTGTTTTTT.

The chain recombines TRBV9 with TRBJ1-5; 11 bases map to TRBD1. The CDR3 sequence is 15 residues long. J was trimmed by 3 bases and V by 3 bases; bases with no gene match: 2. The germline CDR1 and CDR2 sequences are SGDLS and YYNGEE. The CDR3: CASSAGQGANQPQHF. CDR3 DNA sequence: TGTGCCAGCAGCGCCGGACAGGGGGCCAATCAGCCCCAGCATTTT. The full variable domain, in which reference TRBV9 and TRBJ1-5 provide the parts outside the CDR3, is DSGVTQTPKHLITATGQRVTLRCSPRSGDLSVYWYQQSLDQGLQFLIQYYNGEERAKGNILERFSAQQFPDLHSELNLSSLELGDSALYFCASSAGQGANQPQHFGDGTRLSIL.

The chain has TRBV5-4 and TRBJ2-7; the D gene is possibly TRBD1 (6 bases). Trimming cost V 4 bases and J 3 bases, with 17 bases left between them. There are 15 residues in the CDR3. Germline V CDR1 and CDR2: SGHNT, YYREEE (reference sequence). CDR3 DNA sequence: TGTGCCAGCAGCGATGGACAGAACCAGAACTACGAGCAGTACTTC. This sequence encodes CASSDGQNQNYEQYF.

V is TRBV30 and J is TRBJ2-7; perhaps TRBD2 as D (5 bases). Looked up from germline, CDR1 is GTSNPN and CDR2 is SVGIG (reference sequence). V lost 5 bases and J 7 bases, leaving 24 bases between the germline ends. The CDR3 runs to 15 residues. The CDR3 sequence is CAWGAGGPPGWEQYF. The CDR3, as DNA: TGTGCCTGGGGTGCAGGCGGACCCCCGGGGTGGGAGCAGTACTTC. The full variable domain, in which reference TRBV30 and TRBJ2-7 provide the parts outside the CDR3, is SQTIHQWPATLVQPVGSPLSLECTVEGTSNPNLYWYRQAAGRGLQLLFYSVGIGQISSEVPQNLSASRPQDRQFILSSKKLLLSDSGFYLCAWGAGGPPGWEQYFGPGTRLTVT.

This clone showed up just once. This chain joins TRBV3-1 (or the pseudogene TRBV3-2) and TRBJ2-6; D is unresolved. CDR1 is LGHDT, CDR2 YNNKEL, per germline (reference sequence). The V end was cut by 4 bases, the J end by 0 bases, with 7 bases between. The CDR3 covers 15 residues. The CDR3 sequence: CASSLDNSGANVLTF. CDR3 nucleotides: TGTGCCAGCAGCCTAGACAACTCTGGGGCCAACGTCCTGACTTTC.

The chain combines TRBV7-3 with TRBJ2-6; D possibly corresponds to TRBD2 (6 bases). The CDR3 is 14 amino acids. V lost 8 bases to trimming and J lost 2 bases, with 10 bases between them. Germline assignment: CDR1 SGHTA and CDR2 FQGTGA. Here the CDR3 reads CASGGPTGANVLTF. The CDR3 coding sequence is TGTGCCAGCGGAGGGCCCACTGGGGCCAACGTCCTGACTTTC.

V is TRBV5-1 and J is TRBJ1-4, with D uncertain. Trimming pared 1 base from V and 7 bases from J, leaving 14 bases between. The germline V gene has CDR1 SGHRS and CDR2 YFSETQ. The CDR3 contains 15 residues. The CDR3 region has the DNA TGCGCCAGCAGCTTGAACTCCCCCCCGGGTGAAAAACTGTTTTTT. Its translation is CASSLNSPPGEKLFF.

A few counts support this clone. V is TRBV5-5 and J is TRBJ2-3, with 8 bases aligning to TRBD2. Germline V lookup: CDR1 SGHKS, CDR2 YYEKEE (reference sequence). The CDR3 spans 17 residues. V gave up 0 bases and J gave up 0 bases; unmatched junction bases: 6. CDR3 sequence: CASSLGLAFSSTDTQYF. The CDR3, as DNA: TGTGCCAGCAGCTTGGGACTAGCGTTCTCTAGCACAGATACGCAGTATTTT.

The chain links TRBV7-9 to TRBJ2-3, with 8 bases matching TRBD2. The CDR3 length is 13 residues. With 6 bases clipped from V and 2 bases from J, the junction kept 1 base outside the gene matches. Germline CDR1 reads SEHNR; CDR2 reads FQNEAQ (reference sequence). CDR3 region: CASRAGATDTQYF. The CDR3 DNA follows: TGTGCCAGCAGAGCGGGGGCCACAGATACGCAGTATTTT.